Listed here are 15 T cell receptor beta chains from one sample, sequenced in a study of T cell responses to AZD1222 COVID-19 vaccine. TCRdb's copy holds only in-frame clones and misses some; the assay was immunoSEQ multiplex PCR. This table has more than 100,000 clones, approximately 88% appearing once. The input for sequencing was peripheral blood, taken on day 0 of AZD1222 vaccination. All receptors come from an adult in good health.

The chain has TRBV27 and TRBJ2-1; D call uncertain. V lost 5 bases and J 10 bases, leaving 15 bases between the germline ends. The V gene's germline CDR1 is MNHEY and CDR2 SMNVEV (reference sequence). This CDR3 has 13 amino acids. The CDR3 DNA follows: TGTGCCAGCAGTCCTGGTGGGGTCCCGGAGCAGTTCTTC. This sequence encodes CASSPGGVPEQFF.

The V gene is TRBV4-1, the J gene TRBJ2-1; TRBD1 matches at 7 bases. The germline V gene encodes CDR1 MGHRA and CDR2 YSYEKL. V dropped 2 bases and J dropped 0; count of bases not matched to a gene: 4. This CDR3 contains 16 residues. CDR3 amino acids: CASSQTGQHSYNEQFF. CDR3 bases: TGCGCCAGCAGCCAAACGGGACAGCACTCCTACAATGAGCAGTTCTTC.

V and J are TRBV10-3 and TRBJ1-4; a weak D match, TRBD1 (5 bases). In germline, CDR1 is ENHRY, CDR2 SYGVKD. V lost 0 bases and J lost 4, with 12 bases in between. There are 16 residues in the CDR3. The CDR3 sequence: CAISESGGLVNEKLFF. The CDR3 DNA follows: TGTGCCATCAGTGAGTCCGGGGGGTTGGTTAATGAAAAACTGTTTTTT.

This clone has just a few counts. The CDR3 DNA follows: TGTGCCAGCAGTTACTCGACGGAGGGGGGTCAGCCCCAGCATTTT. It encodes CASSYSTEGGQPQHF. The genes are TRBV6-2 or TRBV6-3 and TRBJ1-5; the D gene is possibly TRBD1 (6 bases). This CDR3 spans 15 amino acids. Germline V gene data show CDR1 as MNHEY and CDR2 as SVGEGT. With 0 bases removed from V and 6 bases from J, the gap between germline ends came to 12 bases.

Turning to this clone: The junction does not match germline at one end; this may be a read error. The chain employs TRBV7-7 and TRBJ2-1; 11 bases fit TRBD2. Germline CDR1 SSHAT, CDR2 FNYEAQ (reference sequence). The CDR3 consists of 14 residues. CDR3 loop: CASSFGTSGYEQFF. The CDR3 DNA is TGTGCTAGCAGCTTTGGGACTAGCGGATATGAGCAGTTCTTC.

The sample holds one count of this clone. The CDR3 DNA reads as TGTGCCAGCAGCAATATACTAGCGGGAGGGTATTACAATGAGCAGTTCTTC. Translating gives CASSNILAGGYYNEQFF. The chain has TRBV7-8 and TRBJ2-1, with 13 nucleotides matching TRBD2. The germline gives CDR1 SGHVS, CDR2 FQNEAQ. CDR3 length equals 17 residues. V gave up 5 bases and J gave up 4 bases; unmatched junction bases: 8.

This clone was picked up one time. The chain has TRBV12-3 or TRBV12-4 and TRBJ2-2, with D hard to call. The CDR3 spans 12 residues. V gave up 7 bases and J gave up 4 bases, with 7 bases separating them. The CDR3 DNA sequence: TGTGCCAGCACCCTGGGCACCGGGGAGCTGTTTTTT. As protein: CASTLGTGELFF.

CDR3 nucleotide sequence: TGCAGCGTTCAGGTAGCGGGCCCCTACGAGCAGTACTTC. Protein product: CSVQVAGPYEQYF. The rearrangement uses TRBV29-1 and TRBJ2-7; 7 bases align to TRBD2. The length of the CDR3 is 13 residues. V was pared by 5 bases and J by 2 bases, with 6 bases of the junction left unmatched. CDR1 and CDR2 from the germline V gene are SQVTM and ANQGSEA.

The genes are TRBV6-2 or TRBV6-3 and TRBJ2-2, with D unclear. The CDR3 covers 15 residues. Trimming pared 4 bases from V and 5 bases from J, leaving 14 bases between. CDR1 and CDR2 (germline): MNHEY, SVGEGT. Here the CDR3 DNA reads TGTGCCAGCAGTTTGGGTCATATACGAACCGGGGAGCTGTTTTTT. It yields the protein CASSLGHIRTGELFF.

The chain carries TRBV7-9 and TRBJ1-2; 7 nucleotides match TRBD1. The V gene's germline CDR1 is SEHNR and CDR2 FQNEAQ (reference sequence). The CDR3 length is 13 residues. V shed 7 bases, J shed 8 bases, and the junction held 10 bases outside the gene matches. Here the CDR3 reads CASTPGGGQGYTF. CDR3 bases: TGTGCCAGCACCCCAGGGGGAGGGCAAGGCTACACCTTC.

In this sample, this clone turned up a few times. The chain has TRBV5-5 and TRBJ1-1, with unresolved D. CDR1 and CDR2 from the germline V gene are SGHKS and YYEKEE (reference sequence). The V and J ends lost 10 bases and 2 bases respectively, with 24 bases between them. CDR3 length equals 16 residues. CDR3 bases: TGTGCCTCCCAAGGAACCCCGGCGGTGATAAACACTGAAGCTTTCTTT. It is translated as CASQGTPAVINTEAFF.

This chain links TRBV2 with TRBJ2-3; 11 bases are shared with TRBD1. Germline V CDR1 and CDR2: SNHLY, FYNNEI. V dropped 8 bases and J dropped 6; count of bases not matched to a gene: 1. The CDR3 is made up of 12 amino acids. CDR3 nucleotides: TGTGCCAGCGGACAGGGGGCCGATACGCAGTATTTT. Translated: CASGQGADTQYF.

The CDR3 DNA follows: TGTGCCAGCAGCGGGGGGTACCAAGAGACCCAGTACTTC. This codes for CASSGGYQETQYF. This rearrangement joins TRBV3-1 (or the pseudogene TRBV3-2) to TRBJ2-5; TRBD2 might be the D (6 bases). V was pared by 5 bases and J by 0 bases, with 7 bases between. The CDR3 spans 13 residues. From germline, CDR1 is LGHDT and CDR2 YNNKEL (reference sequence).

The chain recombines TRBV4-1 with TRBJ1-2; 9 positions agree with TRBD1. The CDR3 sequence is 15 residues long. CDR1 MGHRA and CDR2 YSYEKL come from the germline V gene. V lost 3 bases, J lost 6 bases, and 8 bases stayed unmatched. The CDR3, as DNA: TGCGCCAGCAGCCAGGGGGGACAGGGCTCCGATGGCTACACCTTC. Translating gives CASSQGGQGSDGYTF.

The chain employs TRBV4-3 and TRBJ1-1, with 7 bases fitting TRBD1. J lost 3 bases, V lost 4 bases, and 2 bases had no gene match. The CDR3 spans 13 residues. Germline lookup yields CDR1 LGHNA and CDR2 YSLEER. In DNA, the CDR3 is TGCGCCAGCAGCCTTCAGGGGGACACTGAAGCTTTCTTT. Residues: CASSLQGDTEAFF.